Listed below are T cell receptor beta chains from one sample, sequenced in a study of response to subunit inactivated influenza vaccine. TCRdb reprocessed the RT-PCR reads with MiXCR, giving one entry per CDR3 protein. The sample shows around 320,000 distinct CDR3 sequences, about 20% of them seen only once. The specimen comprised PBMCs from blood, sampled approximately 20 months after vaccination. The receptor set was obtained from a man aged 45 to 75 who received an inactivated influenza vaccine. The CDR3 runs from the conserved cysteine through the conserved F or W. Each record gives: clone size, J gene, CDR3 length, V gene, CDR3 protein. Expanded clones get a size class; other rows say once, few or many, or leave the size out.

>many|TRBJ1-6|14|TRBV5-1
CASSGQGSNSPLHF
>few|TRBJ1-1|12|TRBV6-5
CASSYDPRREVF
>.|TRBJ2-3|14|TRBV5-1
CASSRDSSTDTQYF
>.|TRBJ2-7|16|TRBV5-1
CASSEVPGQGSYEQYF
>many|TRBJ1-2|13|TRBV4-2
CASSQTSDRPPTF
>.|TRBJ2-7|11|TRBV26
CASSYVYEQYF
>few|TRBJ1-2|13|TRBV5-6
CASSVRGRDGYTF
>.|TRBJ2-7|11|TRBV28
CAKVRSYEQYF
>few|TRBJ2-7|12|TRBV20-1
CSARDFTAEQYF
>.|TRBJ2-7|13|TRBV7-9
CASSKRQLSEQYF
>once|TRBJ2-3|15|TRBV20-1
CSARALGGNTDTQYF
>few|TRBJ2-5|15|TRBV5-1
CASSLDPGQGKTQYF
>.|TRBJ1-6|17|TRBV12-3/TRBV12-4
CASSLAHGGPYNSPLHF
>.|TRBJ1-1|15|TRBV12-3/TRBV12-4
CASSLTGGAFTEAFF
>.|TRBJ1-1|13|TRBV3-1
CAAGALPGIEAFF
>many|TRBJ1-3|16|TRBV20-1
CSARGQGAAAGNTIYF
>.|TRBJ1-2|17|TRBV14
CASSQVTGPLANYGYTF
>many|TRBJ1-1|15|TRBV12-3/TRBV12-4
CASIPRGGTTTEAFF
>few|TRBJ2-3|14|TRBV27
CASSLKGARDTQYF
>.|TRBJ2-5|15|TRBV5-5
CASSQGREEPRSQYF
>few|TRBJ1-2|17|TRBV3-1
CASRPGTGFFGGYGYTF
>few|TRBJ2-1|14|TRBV5-1
CASSSTTGGNEQFF
>.|TRBJ2-5|14|TRBV11-2
CASSPTAGLETQYF
>few|TRBJ1-3|14|TRBV27
CASSLKDSGNTIYF